Here is one TCR beta chain with its context. What it binds is not known. The sample belongs to a study of T cells in localized non-small cell lung cancer. Overall study results and limits: Median detection of top 100 tumor clones in adjacent lung was 57 clones. Uninvolved adjacent lung showed peak T cell clonality, exceeding tumor.

Assay: immunoSEQ multiplex PCR; the TCRdb copy retains only in-frame clones and omits some. The sample contains around 31,000 clones, 94% of which appear only once. The receptor's source is a woman aged 40-69 years with stage I lung adenocarcinoma. Sequencing was performed on peripheral blood, taken before any cancer treatment.

The CDR3 protein is CASTVARNSKALLAEQYF. CDR3 coding DNA: TGTGCCAGCACCGTCGCCAGGAATTCGAAGGCTTTGCTGGCCGAGCAGTACTTC. The J gene is TRBJ2-7, the V gene TRBV11-3; D not resolved. CDR3 length: 18 residues. The germline V gene has CDR1 SGHNT and CDR2 YENEEA. V was shortened by 7 bases and J by 6 bases, with 31 bases between the two germline ends.